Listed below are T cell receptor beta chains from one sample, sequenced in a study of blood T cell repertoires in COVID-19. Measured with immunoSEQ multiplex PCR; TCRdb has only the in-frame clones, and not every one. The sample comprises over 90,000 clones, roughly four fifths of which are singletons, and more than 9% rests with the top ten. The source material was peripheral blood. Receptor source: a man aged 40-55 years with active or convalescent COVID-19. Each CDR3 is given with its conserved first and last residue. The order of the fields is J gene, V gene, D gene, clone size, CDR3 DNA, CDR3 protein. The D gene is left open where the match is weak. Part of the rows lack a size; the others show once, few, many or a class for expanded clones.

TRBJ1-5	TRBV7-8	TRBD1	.	TGTGCCAGCAGCATAAACCGGGACAGGGGTCAGCCCCAGCATTTT	CASSINRDRGQPQHF
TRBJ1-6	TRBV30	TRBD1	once	TGTGCCTGGAGTGTACAGGGGAATTCACCCCTCCACTTT	CAWSVQGNSPLHF
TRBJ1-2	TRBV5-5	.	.	TGTGCCAGCAGCGCGACTTGGGAGGGCTATGGCTACACCTTC	CASSATWEGYGYTF
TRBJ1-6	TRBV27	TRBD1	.	TGTGCCAGCAGTCTCGGGACAGCGTATAATTCACCCCTCCACTTT	CASSLGTAYNSPLHF
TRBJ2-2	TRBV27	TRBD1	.	TGTGCCAGCAAGTTGGAACGGACAGGGGAGTTCGGGGAGCTGTTTTTT	CASKLERTGEFGELFF
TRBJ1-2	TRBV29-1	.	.	TGCAGCGGGTGGACAACCAATGGCTACACCTTC	CSGWTTNGYTF
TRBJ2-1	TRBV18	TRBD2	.	TGTGCCAGCTCACCAGGCCGAACTAGCGGGGGGAATGAGCAGTTCTTC	CASSPGRTSGGNEQFF
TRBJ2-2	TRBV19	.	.	TGTGCCAGTAACCCTTACCGAGACACCGGGGAGCTGTTTTTT	CASNPYRDTGELFF
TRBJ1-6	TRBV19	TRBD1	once	TGTGCCAGTAGTTCTCAGAGACAGGGATCACCCCTCCACTTT	CASSSQRQGSPLHF
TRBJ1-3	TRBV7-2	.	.	TGTGCCAGCAGCCCCCGGACACTCTCTGGAAACACCATATATTTT	CASSPRTLSGNTIYF
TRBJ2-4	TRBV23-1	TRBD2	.	TGCGCCAGCAGTCAATCGCGCGGGGGTGACTTAGCCAAAAACATTCAGTACTTC	CASSQSRGGDLAKNIQYF
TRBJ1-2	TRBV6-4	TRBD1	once	TGTGCCAGCAGACAAGTCGGGACAGGCGATGGCTACACCTTC	CASRQVGTGDGYTF
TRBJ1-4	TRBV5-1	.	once	TGCGCCAGCAGCTTGGGGGACTCTTCAACTAATGAAAAACTGTTTTTT	CASSLGDSSTNEKLFF
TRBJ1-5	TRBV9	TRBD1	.	TGTGCCAGCAGCGTAGGACAGGGTCTCCAGCCCCAGCATTTT	CASSVGQGLQPQHF
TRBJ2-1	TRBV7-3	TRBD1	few	TGTGCCAGCAGCGTAGTAGCCGGGACAGGGTACAATGAGCAGTTCTTC	CASSVVAGTGYNEQFF
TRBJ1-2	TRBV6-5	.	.	TGTGCCAGCAGTTACGACCAGAAAGGCGGGGGCTACACCTTC	CASSYDQKGGGYTF
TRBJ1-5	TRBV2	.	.	TGTGCCAGCAGCCAAGCCGGGGGGTCGAATCAGCCCCAGCATTTT	CASSQAGGSNQPQHF
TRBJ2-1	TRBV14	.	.	TGTGCCAGCAGCCAAGACCTGCGGAGTAGGTACAATGAGCAGTTCTTC	CASSQDLRSRYNEQFF
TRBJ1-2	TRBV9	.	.	TGTGCCAGCAGCGTAGACAGGGCCTATGGCTACACCTTC	CASSVDRAYGYTF
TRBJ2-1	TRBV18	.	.	TGTGCCAGCTCCGTGAATCAGCGAAACAATGAGCAGTTCTTC	CASSVNQRNNEQFF
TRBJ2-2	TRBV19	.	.	TGTGCCAGTAGTATGGGTACGGGTTTAGGTGCCGGGGAGCTGTTTTTT	CASSMGTGLGAGELFF
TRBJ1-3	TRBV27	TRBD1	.	TGTGCCAGCAGTTCAGGGGGGACGGGCTACTCTGGAAACACCATATATTTT	CASSSGGTGYSGNTIYF
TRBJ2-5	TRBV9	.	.	TGTGCCAGCAGCTTAACAGACTCTAGCCCGGGGGAGACCCAGTACTTC	CASSLTDSSPGETQYF
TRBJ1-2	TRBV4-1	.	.	TGCGCCAGCAGTACAAGGGGTGGCTACACCTTC	CASSTRGGYTF
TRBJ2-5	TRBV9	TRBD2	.	TGTGCCAGCAGCGTAGGGACTAGCGGCCTCCAAGAGACCCAGTACTTC	CASSVGTSGLQETQYF
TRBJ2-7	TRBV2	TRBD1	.	TGTGCCAGCAGGAGGACAGGGGGCGCGTACGAGCAGTACTTC	CASRRTGGAYEQYF
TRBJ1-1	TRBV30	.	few	TGTGCCTGGAGTAGCAGGACTGAAGCTTTCTTT	CAWSSRTEAFF
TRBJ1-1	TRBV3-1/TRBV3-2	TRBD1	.	TGTGCCAGCAGGCCTTCGACTTGGGCGGGACAGGGGGGTCGAGGCACTGAAGCTTTCTTT	CASRPSTWAGQGGRGTEAFF
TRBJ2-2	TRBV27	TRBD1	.	TGTGCCAGCAGTTTGGGGGGGACAGGGGGCGGGGAGCTGTTTTTT	CASSLGGTGGGELFF
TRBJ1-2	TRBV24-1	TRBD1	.	TGTGCCACCAGTGACCCGACAGGGAACGACTATGGCTACACCTTC	CATSDPTGNDYGYTF
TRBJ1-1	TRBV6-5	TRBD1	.	TGTGCCAGCAGGCTAACAGGGGGCATCACTGAAGCTTTCTTT	CASRLTGGITEAFF
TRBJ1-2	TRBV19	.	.	TGTGCCAGTAGTATAGCCGATGGGGGCAGTTCCTACACCTTC	CASSIADGGSSYTF
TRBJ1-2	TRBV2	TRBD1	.	TGTGCCAGCCAGGACAGGGGCTTCGATGGCTACACCTTC	CASQDRGFDGYTF
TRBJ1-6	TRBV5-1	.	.	TGCGCCAGCAGCTTCCGTGATGGCTCCAGCTCCTATAATTCACCCCTCCACTTT	CASSFRDGSSSYNSPLHF
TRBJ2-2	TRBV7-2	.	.	TGTGCCAGCAGCTTAGCTAGCGGCACCGGGGAGCTGTTTTTT	CASSLASGTGELFF
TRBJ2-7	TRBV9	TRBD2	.	TGTGCCAGCAGCCTCGGGGGGGGCAGCTCCTACGAGCAGTACTTC	CASSLGGGSSYEQYF
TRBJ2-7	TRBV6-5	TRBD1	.	TGTGCCAGCAGACGGGACAGGGGGTACCTCGACGAGCAGTACTTC	CASRRDRGYLDEQYF
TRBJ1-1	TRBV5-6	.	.	TGTGCCAGCGACAAACAGGGATGGGACACTGAAGCTTTCTTT	CASDKQGWDTEAFF
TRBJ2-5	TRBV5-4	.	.	TGTGCCAGCAGCTTGAATGGACTCGGACAAGAGACCCAGTACTTC	CASSLNGLGQETQYF
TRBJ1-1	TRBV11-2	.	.	TGTGCCAGCAGCCAAGGGCCGGGAGCTCCGGAAGCTTTCTTT	CASSQGPGAPEAFF
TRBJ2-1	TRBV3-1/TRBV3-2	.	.	TGTGCCAGCAGCGATTTCGGCAATGAGCAGTTCTTC	CASSDFGNEQFF
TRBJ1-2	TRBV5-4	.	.	TGTGCCAGCAGGGCTGCTTATGGCTACACCTTC	CASRAAYGYTF
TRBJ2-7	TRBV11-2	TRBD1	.	TGTGCCAGCAGCTTCCTACCCGGGACAGTCCCCGAGCAGTACTTC	CASSFLPGTVPEQYF
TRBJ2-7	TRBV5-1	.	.	TGCGCCAGCAGCTGGAAACTAGGTCCCCACGAGCAGTACTTC	CASSWKLGPHEQYF
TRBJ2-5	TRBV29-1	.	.	TGCAGCGTTGAGGGGCACTGCCAAGAGACCCAGTACTTC	CSVEGHCQETQYF
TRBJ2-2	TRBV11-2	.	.	TGTGCCAGCAGCTTAGGACTCACCGGGGAGCTGTTTTTT	CASSLGLTGELFF
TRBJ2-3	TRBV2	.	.	TGTGCCAGCAGTGAGGCAGGGGTCAGATTCAGCACAGATACGCAGTATTTT	CASSEAGVRFSTDTQYF
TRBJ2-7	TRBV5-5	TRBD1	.	TGTGCCAGCAGCGAGAGGACAGGGTCCGAGCAGTACTTC	CASSERTGSEQYF
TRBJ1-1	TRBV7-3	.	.	TGTGCCAGCAGCTCGACTACAGGGAGCACTGAAGCTTTCTTT	CASSSTTGSTEAFF
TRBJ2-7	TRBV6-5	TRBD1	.	TGTGCCAGCAGTTATAGGGACAGAGACTACGAGCAGTACTTC	CASSYRDRDYEQYF
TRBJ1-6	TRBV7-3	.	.	TGTGCCAGCAGTTTGACTACGGGCTCACCCCTCCACTTT	CASSLTTGSPLHF
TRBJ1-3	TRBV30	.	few	TGTGCCTGGAGCCGAGGGGGTCCTGGAAACACCATATATTTT	CAWSRGGPGNTIYF
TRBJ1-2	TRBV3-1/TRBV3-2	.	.	TGTGCCAGCAGCCAATTCTCCTCTTATATTAACTATGGCTACACCTTC	CASSQFSSYINYGYTF
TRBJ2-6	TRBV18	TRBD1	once	TGTGCCAGCTCTCTGGACAGGCAAGGGGCCAACGTCCTGACTTTC	CASSLDRQGANVLTF
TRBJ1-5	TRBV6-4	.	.	TGTGCCAGCAGTAAAGGGGTGGTAGGGGGTCAGCCCCAGCATTTT	CASSKGVVGGQPQHF